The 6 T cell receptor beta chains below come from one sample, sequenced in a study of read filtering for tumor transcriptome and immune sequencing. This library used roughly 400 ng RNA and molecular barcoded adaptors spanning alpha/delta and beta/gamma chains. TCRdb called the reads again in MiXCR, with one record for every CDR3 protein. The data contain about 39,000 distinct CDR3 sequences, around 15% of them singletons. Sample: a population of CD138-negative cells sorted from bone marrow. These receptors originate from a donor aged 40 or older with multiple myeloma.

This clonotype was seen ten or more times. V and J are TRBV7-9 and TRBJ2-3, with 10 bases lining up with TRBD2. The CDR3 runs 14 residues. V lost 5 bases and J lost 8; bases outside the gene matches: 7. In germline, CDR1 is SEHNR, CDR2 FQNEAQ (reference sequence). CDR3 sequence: CASSPGTSVRTQYF. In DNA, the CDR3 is TGTGCCAGCAGCCCAGGGACTAGCGTACGTACGCAGTATTTT.

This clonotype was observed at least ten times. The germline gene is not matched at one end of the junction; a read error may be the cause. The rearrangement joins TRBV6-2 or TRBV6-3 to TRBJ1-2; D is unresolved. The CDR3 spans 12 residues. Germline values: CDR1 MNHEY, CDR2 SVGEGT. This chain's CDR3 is CAGSYQEGGYTF. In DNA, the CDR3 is TGTGCCGGCAGTTACCAAGAAGGCGGCTACACCTTC.

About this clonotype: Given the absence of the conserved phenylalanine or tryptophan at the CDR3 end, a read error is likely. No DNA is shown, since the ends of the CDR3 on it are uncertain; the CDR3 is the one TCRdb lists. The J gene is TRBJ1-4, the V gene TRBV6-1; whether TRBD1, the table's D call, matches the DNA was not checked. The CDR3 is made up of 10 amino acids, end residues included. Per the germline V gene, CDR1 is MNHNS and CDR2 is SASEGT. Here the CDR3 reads CASSDRDRLL.

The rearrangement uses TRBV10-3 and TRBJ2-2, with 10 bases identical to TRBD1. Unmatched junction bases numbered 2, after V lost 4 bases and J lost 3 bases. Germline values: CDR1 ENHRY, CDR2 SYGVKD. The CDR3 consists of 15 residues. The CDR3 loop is CAISAGQGYTGELFF. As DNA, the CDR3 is TGTGCCATCAGTGCGGGACAGGGGTACACCGGGGAGCTGTTTTTT.

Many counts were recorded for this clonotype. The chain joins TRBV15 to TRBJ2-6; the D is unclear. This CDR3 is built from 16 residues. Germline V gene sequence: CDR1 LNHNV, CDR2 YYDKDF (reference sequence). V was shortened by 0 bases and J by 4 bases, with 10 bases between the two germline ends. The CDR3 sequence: CATSRDPVGGANVLTF. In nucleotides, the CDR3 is TGTGCCACCAGCAGAGATCCCGTAGGGGGGGCCAACGTCCTGACTTTC.

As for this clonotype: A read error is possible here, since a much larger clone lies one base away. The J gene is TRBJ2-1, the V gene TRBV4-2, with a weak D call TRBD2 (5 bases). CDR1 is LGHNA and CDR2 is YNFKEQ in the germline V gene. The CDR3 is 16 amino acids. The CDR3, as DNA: TGTGCCAGCAGCCAAGAAGAGTCGGGGAGTAACAAGGAGCAGTTCTTC. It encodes CASSQEESGSNKEQFF.